A selection of T cell receptor beta chains follows, all from one sample in a study of blood T cell repertoires in COVID-19. Here immunoSEQ multiplex PCR was the method, and the copy in TCRdb shows in-frame clones only, minus some. The sample includes 50,000 to 55,000 clones, about 91% seen only once; the top ten take roughly 5.3%. The material sequenced was peripheral blood. The receptor source for this set is a man aged 55 to 70 with active COVID-19. Both conserved end residues are part of each CDR3. D genes are given only for firm matches. Clone size is given for some rows only: seen once, a few or many times, or a class if the clone is expanded.

D	size	J	V	DNA	CDR3
-	-	TRBJ2-3	TRBV6-2/TRBV6-3	TGTGCCAGCAGCCCTTCTGGGCGACAGGCGCAGTATTTT	CASSPSGRQAQYF
-	-	TRBJ2-7	TRBV5-5	TGTGCCAGCAGCTTCCAGGCTCCCCCCCTCGAGCAGTACTTC	CASSFQAPPLEQYF
TRBD2	-	TRBJ2-1	TRBV4-1	TGCGCCAGCAGCCCCCTAGCGGGCCCCTACAATGAGCAGTTCTTC	CASSPLAGPYNEQFF
-	-	TRBJ2-2	TRBV7-8	TGTGCCAGCAGCCGGGGGCTGCCCGGGGAGCTGTTTTTT	CASSRGLPGELFF
TRBD1	once	TRBJ1-1	TRBV27	TGTGCCAGCAGTCCAAGACAGGGGGCATTTAGTACTGAAGCTTTCTTT	CASSPRQGAFSTEAFF
TRBD2	-	TRBJ2-5	TRBV6-5	TGTGCCAGTAGCGGGACGTACCAAGAGACCCAGTACTTC	CASSGTYQETQYF
TRBD1	-	TRBJ1-1	TRBV29-1	TGCAGCGTTGCGGGGGGACAGGCCGCGAACACTGAAGCTTTCTTT	CSVAGGQAANTEAFF
TRBD2	-	TRBJ2-2	TRBV4-3	TGCGCCAGCAGCCGGGGACTAGCTTTCGGGGAGCTGTTTTTT	CASSRGLAFGELFF
TRBD2	-	TRBJ2-1	TRBV5-6	TGTGCCAGCAGCTTGGGCGGCGGGGGCTCCTACAATGAGCAGTTCTTC	CASSLGGGGSYNEQFF
-	-	TRBJ1-2	TRBV6-1	TGTGCCAGCAGTGAACAAACAGGGACTAACTATGGCTACACCTTC	CASSEQTGTNYGYTF
-	-	TRBJ1-6	TRBV25-1	TGTGCCAGCAGTGCCGCTGGGGGAGGGTCTAGTTCACCCCTCCACTTT	CASSAAGGGSSSPLHF
-	-	TRBJ1-5	TRBV27	TGTGCCACCCAGGCTTTGGGGGCGAGCAATCAGCCCCAGCATTTT	CATQALGASNQPQHF
TRBD2	-	TRBJ2-1	TRBV5-8	TGTGCCAGCAGCTCCCCGACTAGCGGGAGGGCCAATGAGCAGTTCTTC	CASSSPTSGRANEQFF
TRBD2	-	TRBJ2-7	TRBV7-9	TGTGCCAGCGGTGCGGGAGGGCCCTACGAGCAGTACTTC	CASGAGGPYEQYF
-	-	TRBJ2-1	TRBV7-9	TGTGCCAGCAGCTTAGCTGGCAGCAATGAGCAGTTCTTC	CASSLAGSNEQFF
-	-	TRBJ1-6	TRBV7-9	TGTGCCAGCCCAGGGGCACAGAATAATTCACCCCTCCACTTT	CASPGAQNNSPLHF
-	-	TRBJ2-3	TRBV28	TGTGCCAGCAGTTCCCCGAATCGGTTAGATACGCAGTATTTT	CASSSPNRLDTQYF
TRBD1	-	TRBJ2-7	TRBV5-1	TGCGCCAGCAGCTTGGGGAGTGCGCGACAGGGAATCCACGAGCAGTACTTC	CASSLGSARQGIHEQYF
-	few	TRBJ1-5	TRBV27	TGTGCCAGCAGTTTAACGGGGAACGGTAATCAGCCCCAGCATTTT	CASSLTGNGNQPQHF
TRBD1	-	TRBJ1-4	TRBV3-1/TRBV3-2	TGTGCCAGCAGATTACAGGGGTCGGAAAAACTGTTTTTT	CASRLQGSEKLFF
-	-	TRBJ1-5	TRBV7-8	TGTGCCAGCAGCTCCCCCCAGGGGCCCCAGCATTTT	CASSSPQGPQHF
-	-	TRBJ2-7	TRBV6-2/TRBV6-3	TGTGCCAGCAGTTACTCTACTAATCGGCTAGACTACGAGCAGTACTTC	CASSYSTNRLDYEQYF
-	-	TRBJ2-1	TRBV6-1	TGTGCCAGCAGTGACACACCCGGGACAAAAAGATGGAATGAGCAGTTCTTC	CASSDTPGTKRWNEQFF
-	-	TRBJ1-4	TRBV15	TGTGCCACCAGCAGCCGCTACCAAGGGGGAACTAATGAAAAACTGTTTTTT	CATSSRYQGGTNEKLFF
TRBD2	few	TRBJ2-5	TRBV9	TGTGCCAGCGGGGGACTAGCGGAAGAGACCCAGTACTTC	CASGGLAEETQYF
-	-	TRBJ1-1	TRBV7-3	TGTGCCAGCAGCCTATACGGGAACACTGAAGCTTTCTTT	CASSLYGNTEAFF
TRBD1	-	TRBJ2-7	TRBV5-1	TGCGCCAGCAGCAGGGACAGTGCCTACGAGCAGTACTTC	CASSRDSAYEQYF
-	-	TRBJ2-7	TRBV27	TGTGCCAGCAGTCCCCTCGGGCAGGGGAAGAACGAGCAGTACTTC	CASSPLGQGKNEQYF
TRBD2	-	TRBJ2-3	TRBV28	TGTGCCAGCAGTTCGGAGCGGGAGGGCCTTGGCACAGATACGCAGTATTTT	CASSSEREGLGTDTQYF
TRBD1	-	TRBJ1-1	TRBV5-1	TGCGCCAGCAGCTTAGCGCAGACAGGGGGGACTGAAGCTTTCTTT	CASSLAQTGGTEAFF
TRBD1	few	TRBJ1-2	TRBV6-2/TRBV6-3	TGTGCCAGCAGTTACTCTGGGACAGGAAGAAGTAACTATGGCTACACCTTC	CASSYSGTGRSNYGYTF
TRBD1	-	TRBJ1-1	TRBV3-1/TRBV3-2	TGTGCCAGCAGCCAAATACAGGGGCCTCGGGAAGCTTTCTTT	CASSQIQGPREAFF
-	-	TRBJ2-1	TRBV24-1	TGTGCCACCAGTGATTTAGGTCAGGGTTGGAATGAGCAGTTCTTC	CATSDLGQGWNEQFF
-	-	TRBJ2-5	TRBV7-7	TGTGCCAGCAGCTTAGACGTTACTAGCCTCGGGACCCAGTACTTC	CASSLDVTSLGTQYF
-	-	TRBJ2-5	TRBV18	TGTGCCAGCTCACCGCTAGGAAGCGAGACCCAGTACTTC	CASSPLGSETQYF
TRBD1	once	TRBJ1-2	TRBV28	TGTGCCAGCAGTTTCCCGGGACAGCTTAACTATGGCTACACCTTC	CASSFPGQLNYGYTF
TRBD1	few	TRBJ1-3	TRBV28	TGTGCCAGCAGGCTTAACAGGGGAGTTGACACCATATATTTT	CASRLNRGVDTIYF
TRBD2	-	TRBJ2-3	TRBV19	TGTGCCAGTACCGACCTATTGGGGACTAGCGTCACAGATACGCAGTATTTT	CASTDLLGTSVTDTQYF
TRBD2	once	TRBJ2-1	TRBV4-2	TGTGCCAGCAGCCCCGGACTAGCGGGGGACAATGAGCAGTTCTTC	CASSPGLAGDNEQFF
-	-	TRBJ1-5	TRBV5-4	TGTGCCAGCAGCTTGGACAGCAGTAATCAGCCCCAGCATTTT	CASSLDSSNQPQHF
-	-	TRBJ2-5	TRBV4-1	TGCGCCAGCAGCCATATAATGACAAAGACCCAGTACTTC	CASSHIMTKTQYF
-	-	TRBJ1-1	TRBV28	TGTGCCAGCAGTTTGTCAGGGGCTCGTCCTCCTGAAGCTTTCTTT	CASSLSGARPPEAFF
-	-	TRBJ2-1	TRBV18	TGTGCCAGCTCGTCCGGGACGCCTCGGGAGAGCGAGCAGTTCTTC	CASSSGTPRESEQFF
-	few	TRBJ1-1	TRBV14	TGTGCCAGCAGCCCGCGGTACAACACTGAAGCTTTCTTT	CASSPRYNTEAFF
TRBD2	-	TRBJ2-3	TRBV10-1	TGCGCCAGCAGTGTTTTGGAGGGAGGGGACTTCACAGATACGCAGTATTTT	CASSVLEGGDFTDTQYF
TRBD1	-	TRBJ2-5	TRBV10-1	TGCGCCAGCAGTGAGTCCGCCCGGGACAGGGGGTACCAAGAGACCCAGTACTTC	CASSESARDRGYQETQYF
TRBD1	once	TRBJ2-7	TRBV7-9	TGTGCCAGCAGCTCGCCTCCAGGGGGCTACGAGCAGTACTTC	CASSSPPGGYEQYF
-	-	TRBJ2-2	TRBV28	TGTGCCAGCAGGCCACAGGACGCGAACACCGGGGAGCTGTTTTTT	CASRPQDANTGELFF
TRBD2	once	TRBJ2-1	TRBV5-4	TGTGCCAGCAGCCCCCTAGCGGGAGGGCCTGACAATGAGCAGTTCTTC	CASSPLAGGPDNEQFF
-	-	TRBJ1-5	TRBV28	TGTGCCAGCAGTTTTGCAGGACAGAACAATCAGCCCCAGCATTTT	CASSFAGQNNQPQHF
-	-	TRBJ2-1	TRBV7-8	TGTGCCAGCAGCCGCGTGTACAACTCCTACAATGAGCAGTTCTTC	CASSRVYNSYNEQFF
TRBD2	once	TRBJ2-3	TRBV5-5	TGTGCCAGCAGCAGTTGGACTAGCGCCACAGATACGCAGTATTTT	CASSSWTSATDTQYF
-	-	TRBJ2-5	TRBV21-1	TGTGCCAGCAGCAGGACAGTGGGGGAGACCCAGTACTTC	CASSRTVGETQYF
-	-	TRBJ1-2	TRBV5-6	TGTGCCAGCAGCCAAGGGGCGCGGGGTGGCTATGGCTACACCTTC	CASSQGARGGYGYTF
-	-	TRBJ2-7	TRBV7-7	TGTGCTAGCAGATTCGGATACCGGGACAATTTCCACGAGCAGTACTTC	CASRFGYRDNFHEQYF
-	-	TRBJ1-5	TRBV7-2	TGTGCCAGCACCTCCTTTAGAGATAGCAATCAGCCCCAGCATTTT	CASTSFRDSNQPQHF